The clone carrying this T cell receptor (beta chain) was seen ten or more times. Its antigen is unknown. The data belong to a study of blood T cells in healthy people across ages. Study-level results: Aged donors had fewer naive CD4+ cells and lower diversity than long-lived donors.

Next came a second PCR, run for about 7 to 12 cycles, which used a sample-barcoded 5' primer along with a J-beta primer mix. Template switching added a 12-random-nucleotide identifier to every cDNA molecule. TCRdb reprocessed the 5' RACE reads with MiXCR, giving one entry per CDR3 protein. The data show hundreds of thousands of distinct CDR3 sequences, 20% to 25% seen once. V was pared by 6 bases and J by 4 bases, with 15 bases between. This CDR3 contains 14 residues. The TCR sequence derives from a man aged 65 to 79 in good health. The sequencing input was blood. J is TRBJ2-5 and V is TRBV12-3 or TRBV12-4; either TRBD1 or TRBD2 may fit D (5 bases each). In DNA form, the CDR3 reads TGTGCCAGCAGCCCGGGACCGAGGGGAGAGACCCAGTACTTC. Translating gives CASSPGPRGETQYF.